What follows is one T cell receptor (beta chain) and its context. The data were taken from a study of blood T cell repertoires in COVID-19. Study-wide background: COVID-19 samples collected from the United States, Italy and Spain covered acute and convalescent phases. PBMCs, B-cell-depleted T cells, or T cells provided the cDNA or gDNA that made up the material.

Original data processing: Reference gene primer amplification gave nucleated cell count estimates. Clones were sequenced by immunoSEQ multiplex PCR, and TCRdb holds only the in-frame ones, with some missing. V and J calls plus clone size are reproduced from that table; the DNA served to infer D and trimming. The sample lists fewer than 300,000 clones, more than 65% occurring once. The trim removed 1 base at V and 9 bases at J, leaving 7 bases unmatched. Per the germline V gene, CDR1 is KGHSH and CDR2 is LQKENI. The CDR3 contains 16 residues. This chain uses TRBV18 with TRBJ2-1, with TRBD2 identical over 12 bases. The sequence was collected from a woman under 30 with acute or convalescent COVID-19. Sequences were obtained from peripheral blood. The DNA for the CDR3 is TGTGCCAGCTCACCACGGCTAGCGGGAGGGCCGGGTGAGCAGTTCTTC. Amino acids: CASSPRLAGGPGEQFF.